This T cell receptor (beta chain) was observed in a study of post-analysis software for immune sequencing data. Study as a whole: The study covered relapsing-remitting, secondary progressive and progressive-relapsing courses of multiple sclerosis.

This clonotype showed up just a few times. What it binds is not known. Overall study findings and caveats: Patients showed TRBV5-6, TRBV5-1 and TRBV20-1 among roughly 5 TRBV segments more frequent than in controls. Normalized Chao1 diversity was significantly lower in multiple sclerosis patients than in controls. Co-batched samples clustered tightly together by F measure.

Included in the TCR beta cDNA libraries were unique molecular identifiers. TCRdb re-called the PCR reads with MiXCR, one entry per CDR3 protein. The top ten clones hold approximately 0.6% of a sample with about 760,000 distinct CDR3 sequences, roughly 27% of them seen once. The CDR3 covers 14 residues. Germline CDR1 and CDR2: SGHTA and FQGNSA. V shed 4 bases and J 11 bases; nucleotides not matched to a gene: 6. The TCR originated in a girl between 5 and 17 years old with multiple sclerosis. The material sequenced was blood. V and J are TRBV7-2 and TRBJ2-3; the match to TRBD2 covers 13 bases. The CDR3 loop is CASSSRLAGGVQYF. The CDR3 region has the DNA TGTGCCAGCAGCTCAAGACTAGCGGGAGGTGTGCAGTATTTT.